The 22 T cell receptor beta chains below all came from one sample that was sequenced in a study of cytomegalovirus exposure and HLA in healthy donors. PCR used 60 Vbeta primers and 13 Jbeta primers. Some clones are missing from TCRdb's copy, which holds only in-frame ones; the method was immunoSEQ multiplex PCR. The sample has approximately 100,000 clones, roughly 85% seen once. Material for sequencing was PBMCs. All receptors derive from a man between 60 and 75 years old in good health and CMV-seropositive.

V is TRBV18 and J is TRBJ1-3; D remains unclear. Germline V gives CDR1 KGHSH, CDR2 LQKENI. V was cut by 1 base and J by 0 bases, with 16 bases left in between. The CDR3 covers 18 residues. The DNA for the CDR3 is TGTGCCAGCTCACCACTTGACCCTGGGAGTACCTCTGGAAACACCATATATTTT. Its protein is CASSPLDPGSTSGNTIYF.

The chain joins TRBV4-3 to TRBJ2-1; TRBD2 aligns across 13 bases. The CDR3 contains 17 residues. V dropped 0 bases and J dropped 8; count of bases not matched to a gene: 7. Germline lookup yields CDR1 LGHNA and CDR2 YSLEER. CDR3 region: CASSQEIGLAGAYEQFF. The CDR3, as DNA: TGCGCCAGCAGCCAAGAGATAGGACTAGCGGGGGCTTATGAGCAGTTCTTC.

V and J are TRBV5-5 and TRBJ1-4, with 11 bases lining up with TRBD1. The CDR3 has 17 residues. V lost 4 bases and J lost 7; bases outside the gene matches: 12. Germline assignment: CDR1 SGHKS and CDR2 YYEKEE (reference sequence). The CDR3 reads CASSGTGGGTSFEKLFF. The CDR3 DNA sequence: TGTGCCAGCAGCGGGACAGGGGGAGGGACGTCCTTTGAAAAACTGTTTTTT.

The table lists this clone with a few counts. The chain employs TRBV5-1 and TRBJ1-1; 9 bases are shared with TRBD1. This CDR3 has 16 amino acids. Looked up from germline, CDR1 is SGHRS and CDR2 is YFSETQ. V was pared by 5 bases and J by 0 bases, with 8 bases of the junction left unmatched. In DNA form, the CDR3 reads TGCGCCAGCAGTTGGCGACAGGGGGACGTGAACACTGAAGCTTTCTTT. Protein: CASSWRQGDVNTEAFF.

The V and J genes are TRBV18 and TRBJ1-5; tentatively, D is TRBD1 (6 bases). The V and J ends lost 6 bases and 3 bases respectively, with 12 bases between them. The CDR3 sequence is 14 residues long. From germline, CDR1 is KGHSH and CDR2 LQKENI. The CDR3 DNA reads as TGTGCCAGCTCCCCTGGACAGCCCAATCAGCCCCAGCATTTT. Its translation: CASSPGQPNQPQHF.

This clone appeared once. The chain links TRBV5-1 to TRBJ2-5; perhaps TRBD2 as D (6 bases). The germline V gene encodes CDR1 SGHRS and CDR2 YFSETQ. The CDR3 is 13 amino acids. Trimming pared 3 bases from V and 8 bases from J, leaving 14 bases between. Here the CDR3 reads CASSSGTLGTQYF. For the CDR3, the DNA is TGCGCCAGCAGCTCGGGGACTTTGGGAACCCAGTACTTC.

The J gene is TRBJ2-7, the V gene TRBV7-7; 8 nucleotides align to TRBD1. The CDR3 extends over 15 amino acids. Germline V gene lookup returns CDR1 SSHAT and CDR2 FNYEAQ (reference sequence). Trimming removed 5 bases from V and 0 bases from J; junction bases left unmatched: 6. CDR3 nucleotide sequence: TGTGCCAGCAGCCGTGGACAGGGTACCTCCTACGAGCAGTACTTC. This translates into CASSRGQGTSYEQYF.

The V call is TRBV6-6, the J call TRBJ1-5; D is possibly TRBD1 (5 bases). V lost 6 bases to trimming and J lost 1 base, with 16 bases between them. This CDR3 contains 16 residues. Per the germline V gene, CDR1 is MNHNY and CDR2 is SVGAGI (reference sequence). Here the CDR3 reads CASSPGTAQSNQPQHF. Here the CDR3 DNA reads TGTGCCAGCAGCCCCGGGACTGCCCAAAGCAATCAGCCCCAGCATTTT.

With regard to this clone: The identical CDR3 is also encoded by other nucleotide sequences in the sample. This rearrangement joins TRBV30 to TRBJ2-3; no definite D call. Germline CDR1 and CDR2: GTSNPN and SVGIG (reference sequence). Trimming shortened V by 3 bases and J by 5 bases, and 6 bases separated the two germline ends. CDR3 length equals 11 residues. CDR3 coding DNA: TGTGCCTGGAGCTATCTAGATACGCAGTATTTT. As protein: CAWSYLDTQYF.

The chain joins TRBV6-5 to TRBJ1-5; D gene ambiguous. The germline V and J ends were trimmed by 8 bases and 5 bases, with 13 bases remaining between them. Germline V gene sequence: CDR1 MNHEY, CDR2 SVGAGI. The CDR3 consists of 13 residues. The CDR3 coding sequence is TGTGCCAGCCGGCCCAGGCCTGATCAGCCCCAGCATTTT. Translation gives CASRPRPDQPQHF.

The genes are TRBV27 and TRBJ1-2; D unclear. V shed 8 bases and J shed 4 bases, with 14 bases lying between them. Germline values: CDR1 MNHEY, CDR2 SMNVEV (reference sequence). The CDR3 length is 13 residues. The CDR3 loop is CASGRAIFYGYTF. The CDR3 coding sequence is TGTGCCAGCGGGCGGGCAATATTCTATGGCTACACCTTC.

The genes are TRBV11-2 and TRBJ2-7, with 10 bases matching TRBD1. Trimming took 5 bases from V and 3 from J; bases not matched to a gene: 4. The germline CDR1 and CDR2 sequences are SGHAT and FQNNGV. This CDR3 spans 14 amino acids. This CDR3 is CASSPGTGDYEQYF. In nucleotides, the CDR3 is TGTGCCAGCAGCCCCGGGACAGGGGACTACGAGCAGTACTTC.

This clone was detected once. V is TRBV5-4 and J is TRBJ2-7; 8 nucleotides agree with TRBD1. The germline gives CDR1 SGHNT, CDR2 YYREEE (reference sequence). The CDR3 has 14 amino acids. J lost 0 bases, V lost 3 bases, and 2 bases had no gene match. The CDR3 loop reads CASSSGTGSYEQYF. In DNA form, the CDR3 reads TGTGCCAGCAGCTCGGGGACAGGCTCCTACGAGCAGTACTTC. The whole variable domain, filled in from reference TRBV5-4 and TRBJ2-7, reads ETGVTQSPTHLIKTRGQQVTLRCSSQSGHNTVSWYQQALGQGPQFIFQYYREEENGRGNFPPRFSGLQFPNYSSELNVNALELDDSALYLCASSSGTGSYEQYFGPGTRLTVT.

This chain connects TRBV4-3 to TRBJ2-7, with D maybe TRBD2 (6 bases). Trimming removed 4 bases at V and 0 bases at J, with 10 bases between. The CDR3 is 14 amino acids. CDR1 is LGHNA and CDR2 is YSLEER in the germline V gene. The CDR3 DNA follows: TGCGCCAGCAGCCGAGGGCGGGACTCCTACGAGCAGTACTTC. It codes for CASSRGRDSYEQYF.

The V and J genes are TRBV5-1 and TRBJ1-6; perhaps TRBD1 as D (5 bases). Deletions cut 7 bases from V and 8 bases from J, with 25 bases between. The CDR3 covers 17 residues. Per the germline V gene, CDR1 is SGHRS and CDR2 is YFSETQ. Written as DNA, the CDR3 is TGCGCCAGCTCCCTCCCGGGCAGTTCTTGGGGGGATTCACCCCTCCACTTT. The encoded protein is CASSLPGSSWGDSPLHF.

For this clone: Other DNA sequences in this sample translate to the same CDR3. J is TRBJ1-5 and V is TRBV5-1; 7 bases fit TRBD1. The CDR3 spans 14 residues. V trimming: 4 bases; J trimming: 1 base; junction bases outside the gene matches: 2. The germline V gene encodes CDR1 SGHRS and CDR2 YFSETQ. DNA for the CDR3: TGCGCCAGCAGCGAAGGGGGCAGCAATCAGCCCCAGCATTTT. It translates to CASSEGGSNQPQHF.

This sequence joins TRBV10-2 and TRBJ1-2, with a possible D match to TRBD1 (5 bases). This CDR3 is 13 amino acids long. Trimming removed 4 bases from V and 3 bases from J, with 9 bases in between. Per germline, CDR1 WSHSY and CDR2 SAAADI. The CDR3 region has the DNA TGCGCCAGCAGTGGGACCAGGGACTATGGCTACACCTTC. It specifies CASSGTRDYGYTF.

To note about this clone: Different DNA sequences within this sample yield the same CDR3. The J gene is TRBJ2-2, the V gene TRBV10-1; no clear D gene. CDR1 is WNHNN, CDR2 SYGVQD, per germline (reference sequence). Trimming removed 6 bases from V and 3 bases from J, with 11 bases in between. This CDR3 comprises 14 residues. This CDR3 reads CASSATGDTGELFF. The DNA of the CDR3 is TGCGCCAGCAGCGCCACTGGAGACACCGGGGAGCTGTTTTTT.

This clone showed up just a few times. This chain links TRBV29-1 with TRBJ2-7; 10 bases map to TRBD2. Germline CDR1 reads SQVTM; CDR2 reads ANQGSEA. V shed 3 bases and J 5 bases; nucleotides not matched to a gene: 7. The CDR3 spans 14 residues. The CDR3 reads CSVEGLAGADEQYF. The CDR3 DNA is TGCAGCGTTGAGGGGCTAGCGGGGGCTGACGAGCAGTACTTC.

The CDR3 DNA follows: TGCGCCAGCAGCTTGGTCGGCAGCGGGGGAACCTACGAGCAGTACTTC. The encoded protein is CASSLVGSGGTYEQYF. This chain links TRBV5-1 with TRBJ2-7; 8 bases map to TRBD2. Per the germline V gene, CDR1 is SGHRS and CDR2 is YFSETQ. The CDR3 extends over 16 amino acids. The trim removed 0 bases at V and 2 bases at J, leaving 7 bases unmatched.

V gene TRBV18 combines with J gene TRBJ2-1; D is unclear. CDR1 KGHSH and CDR2 LQKENI come from the germline V gene. V lost 1 base and J lost 3, with 10 bases in between. The CDR3 covers 15 residues. In DNA form, the CDR3 reads TGTGCCAGCTCACCACGGTCAGGTCTCTACAATGAGCAGTTCTTC. Translating gives CASSPRSGLYNEQFF.

As concerns this clone: This same CDR3 is encoded by further DNA sequences in the sample. The chain is built from TRBV6-5 and TRBJ2-5; the match to TRBD1 covers 8 bases. This CDR3 is 12 amino acids long. Germline assignment: CDR1 MNHEY and CDR2 SVGAGI. Losses at the gene ends were 7 bases for V and 5 bases for J; bases not matched to a gene: 3. The CDR3 nucleotides are TGTGCCAGCACCGGACAGGGTGAGACCCAGTACTTC. It yields the protein CASTGQGETQYF.